The clone carrying this T cell receptor beta chain was detected many times. Antigen: not known. This CDR3 comprises 12 residues. Trimming removed 1 base at V and 9 bases at J, with 7 bases between. This sample stems from a study of identical twins. Study findings and constraints: Surplus twin overlap in beta out-of-frame sequences was less pronounced. With abundant cord blood beta clonotypes, insertions were fewer; memory repertoires showed no such pattern. Twin pairs' shared out-of-frame alpha sequences were enriched in low generation probability. Its conclusions, products of cross-sectional statistical analysis, did not come from following the same donors.

Each CDR3 protein gets one entry after TCRdb re-called the 5' RACE reads with MiXCR. The sample yields about 240,000 distinct CDR3 sequences, over 9.5% seen once. The data were also submitted as part of a second study, on yellow fever vaccine responses in identical twins.

The sample consisted of memory (CD45RO+) T cells sorted from blood. The receptor comes from a woman younger than 35 in good health. The chain links TRBV12-3 or TRBV12-4 to TRBJ2-1; the D gene is possibly TRBD2 (5 bases). The CDR3 spells CASSLEGVEQFF. The CDR3 DNA is TGTGCCAGCAGTTTAGAGGGAGTTGAGCAGTTCTTC.